These 2 T cell receptor beta chains originate from one sample sequenced in a study of monozygotic twins with cystic fibrosis. This table comes from immunoSEQ multiplex PCR, and its TCRdb copy is limited to in-frame clones, with some not included. In the table there are around 9,500 clones, over 98% of which are singletons. The sample was blood. All receptors derive from a girl aged 2 to 9 with cystic fibrosis.

The chain couples TRBV2 to TRBJ2-7, with 8 bases lining up with TRBD1. The CDR3 loop spans 15 amino acids. V lost 7 bases to trimming and J lost 3 bases; unmatched junction nucleotides: 11. CDR1 and CDR2 (germline): SNHLY, FYNNEI. CDR3 DNA: TGTGCCAGCACCCAAGAGGGACAGGTATTCTACGAGCAGTACTTC. This gives the protein CASTQEGQVFYEQYF. Using reference TRBV2 and TRBJ2-7 for the parts outside the CDR3, the full variable domain is EPEVTQTPSHQVTQMGQEVILRCVPISNHLYFYWYRQILGQKVEFLVSFYNNEISEKSEIFDDQFSVERPDGSNFTLKIRSTKLEDSAMYFCASTQEGQVFYEQYFGPGTRLTVT.

This sequence joins TRBV27 and TRBJ1-1; a possible D gene is TRBD1 (6 bases). Trimming took 4 bases from V and 0 from J, leaving 12 bases between them. The CDR3 is made up of 15 amino acids. Germline V gene data show CDR1 as MNHEY and CDR2 as SMNVEV (reference sequence). In DNA form, the CDR3 reads TGTGCCAGCAGTTCCGGACAGCGCATGAACACTGAAGCTTTCTTT. Protein sequence: CASSSGQRMNTEAFF.